This TCR beta chain originates from a study of OX40 agonist ivuxolimab in advanced cancers. V lost 6 bases to trimming and J lost 2 bases, with 8 bases between them. This CDR3 spans 12 amino acids. From germline, CDR1 is MNHNS and CDR2 SASEGT. Baseline was the first blood sampling point, followed by cycle 4 day 1 and cycle 7 day 1. Study-level points and caveats: Doses of 0.1 to 3.0 mg/kg were accompanied by clonal expansion of CD4+ and CD8+ blood T cells by week 6.

On this clone: The antigen is undetermined.

Some clones are missing from TCRdb's copy, which holds only in-frame ones; the method was immunoSEQ multiplex PCR. The table shows 89,000 or so clones, with 88% occurring only once. The chain links TRBV6-1 to TRBJ2-7; the D gene could be TRBD1 or TRBD2 (5 bases each). Source: CD4+ or CD8+ T cells sorted from blood, taken in a trial of the OX40 agonist ivuxolimab. This TCR was recovered from an adult with an advanced solid tumor such as melanoma, head and neck, liver or kidney cancer. CDR3 protein: CASSQGPYEQYF. In nucleotides, the CDR3 is TGTGCCAGCAGCCAGGGACCCTACGAGCAGTACTTC.